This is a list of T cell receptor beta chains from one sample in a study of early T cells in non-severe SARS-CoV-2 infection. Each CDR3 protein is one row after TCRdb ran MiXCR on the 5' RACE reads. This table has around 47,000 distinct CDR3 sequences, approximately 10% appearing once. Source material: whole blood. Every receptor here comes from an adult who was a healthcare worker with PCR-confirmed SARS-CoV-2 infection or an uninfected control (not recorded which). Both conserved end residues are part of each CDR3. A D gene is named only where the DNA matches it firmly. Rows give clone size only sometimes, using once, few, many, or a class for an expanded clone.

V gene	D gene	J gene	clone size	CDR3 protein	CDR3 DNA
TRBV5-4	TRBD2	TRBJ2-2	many	CASSLGGGAGGPMNTGELFF	TGTGCCAGCAGCTTGGGTGGAGGAGCGGGAGGGCCAATGAACACCGGGGAGCTGTTTTTT
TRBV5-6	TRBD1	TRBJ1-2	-	CASRPMGQEKGSGYTF	TGTGCCAGCAGACCGATGGGACAGGAAAAAGGGAGTGGCTACACCTTC
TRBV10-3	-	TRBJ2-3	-	CAISAEGERGDTQYF	TGTGCCATCAGTGCTGAGGGGGAGCGGGGAGATACGCAGTATTTT
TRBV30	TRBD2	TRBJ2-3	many	CAWSVPSGRTDTQYF	TGTGCCTGGAGTGTACCTAGCGGGAGAACAGATACGCAGTATTTT
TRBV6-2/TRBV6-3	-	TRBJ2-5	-	CASSSDWTQETQYF	TGTGCCAGCAGTTCGGACTGGACCCAAGAGACCCAGTACTTC
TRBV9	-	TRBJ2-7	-	CASSPAPGTGLYF	TGTGCCAGCAGCCCGGCCCCAGGTACAGGGCTGTACTTC
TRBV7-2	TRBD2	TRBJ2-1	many	CASSPLSGTSYNEQFF	TGTGCCAGCAGCCCTCTTAGCGGGACGAGCTACAATGAGCAGTTCTTC
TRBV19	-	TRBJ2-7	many	CASSTPQGIYEQYF	TGTGCCAGTAGTACCCCACAGGGTATCTACGAGCAGTACTTC
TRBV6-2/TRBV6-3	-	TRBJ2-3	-	CASSYADTQYF	TGTGCCAGCAGCTACGCAGATACGCAGTATTTT
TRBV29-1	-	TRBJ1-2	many	CSVDRDFWNYGYTF	TGCAGCGTTGACCGAGACTTTTGGAACTATGGCTACACCTTC
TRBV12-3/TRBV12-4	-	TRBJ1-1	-	CASSFGGGSTEAFF	TGTGCCAGCAGTTTTGGCGGTGGGAGCACTGAAGCTTTCTTT
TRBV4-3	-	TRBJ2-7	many	CASSQESGAEQYF	TGCGCCAGCAGCCAAGAGTCAGGGGCCGAGCAGTACTTC
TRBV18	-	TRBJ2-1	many	CASSPDTPGEQFF	TGTGCCAGCTCACCGGACACCCCGGGAGAGCAGTTCTTC
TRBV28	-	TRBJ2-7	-	CASSLSTDYEQYF	TGTGCCAGCAGTTTGAGTACAGATTACGAGCAGTACTTC
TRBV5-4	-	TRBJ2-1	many	CASSQDSRSYNEQFF	TGTGCCAGCAGCCAAGATAGTCGCTCCTACAATGAGCAGTTCTTC
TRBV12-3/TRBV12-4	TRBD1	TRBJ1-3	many	CASSSTGGPSGNTIYF	TGTGCCAGCAGTTCGACAGGGGGCCCGTCAGGAAACACCATATATTTT
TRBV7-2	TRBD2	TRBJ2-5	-	CASSPGGVMETQYF	TGTGCCAGCAGCCCGGGAGGGGTGATGGAGACCCAGTACTTC
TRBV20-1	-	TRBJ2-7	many	CSARGGASSYEQYF	TGCAGTGCTCGTGGGGGCGCCAGCTCCTACGAGCAGTACTTC
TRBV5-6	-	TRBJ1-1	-	CASSLAFAEAFF	TGTGCCAGCAGCTTGGCTTTTGCTGAAGCTTTCTTT
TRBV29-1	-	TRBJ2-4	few	CSVPGTEKTIQYF	TGCAGCGTTCCCGGGACTGAGAAAACAATTCAGTACTTC
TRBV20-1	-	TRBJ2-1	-	CSARGPGGAYNEQFF	TGCAGTGCTAGAGGCCCCGGCGGGGCTTACAATGAGCAGTTCTTC
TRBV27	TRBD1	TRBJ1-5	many	CASSFTRDRGRGNQPQHF	TGTGCCAGCAGTTTCACCCGGGACAGGGGTCGGGGCAATCAGCCCCAGCATTTT
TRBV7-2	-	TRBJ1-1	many	CASSRWGEGTEAFF	TGTGCCAGCAGCCGATGGGGGGAGGGGACTGAAGCTTTCTTT
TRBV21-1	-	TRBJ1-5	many	CASSGQSGRNQPQHF	TGTGCCAGCAGCGGCCAGTCGGGTCGCAATCAGCCCCAGCATTTT
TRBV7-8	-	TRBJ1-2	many	CASSLTRSYGYTF	TGTGCCAGCAGCTTGACTAGGTCATATGGCTACACCTTC
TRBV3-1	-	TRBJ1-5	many	CASSPLKGDQPQHF	TGTGCCAGCAGCCCTTTAAAAGGGGATCAGCCCCAGCATTTT
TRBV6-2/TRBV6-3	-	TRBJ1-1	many	CASRLTGINTEAFF	TGTGCCAGCCGCCTTACAGGGATCAACACTGAAGCTTTCTTT
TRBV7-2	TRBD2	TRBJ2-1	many	CASSTRTSGINEQFF	TGTGCCAGCAGCACTCGGACTAGCGGGATCAATGAGCAGTTCTTC
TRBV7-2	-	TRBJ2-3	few	CASSSVTGASTDTQYF	TGTGCCAGCAGCTCAGTTACAGGAGCGAGCACAGATACGCAGTATTTT
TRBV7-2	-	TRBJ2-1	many	CASSPSAGGQGEQFF	TGTGCCAGCAGCCCGAGCGCGGGAGGACAGGGTGAGCAGTTCTTC
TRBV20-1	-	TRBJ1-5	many	CSANLRPQHF	TGCAGTGCAAACTTGAGGCCCCAGCATTTT
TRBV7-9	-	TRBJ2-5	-	CASSSGGTQYF	TGTGCCAGCAGCTCCGGAGGGACCCAGTACTTC
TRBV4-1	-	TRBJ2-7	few	CASSQDPVLGEQYF	TGCGCCAGCAGCCAAGATCCAGTATTAGGTGAGCAGTACTTC
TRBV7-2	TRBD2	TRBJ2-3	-	CASSTRLAGVSTDTQYF	TGTGCCAGCAGCACCCGACTAGCGGGAGTTAGTACAGATACGCAGTATTTT
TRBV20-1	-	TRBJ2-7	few	CSASSQASARPYEQYF	TGCAGTGCTAGCTCGCAGGCGTCAGCACGTCCCTACGAGCAGTACTTC
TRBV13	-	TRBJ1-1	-	CASSRTSEAFF	TGTGCCAGCAGCCGGACTTCTGAAGCTTTCTTT
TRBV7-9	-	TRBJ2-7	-	CASSNHFGQYF	TGTGCCAGCAGCAATCACTTTGGGCAGTACTTC
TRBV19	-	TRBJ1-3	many	CASISRQNKPGNTIYF	TGTGCCAGTATAAGCCGGCAGAACAAACCTGGAAACACCATATATTTT
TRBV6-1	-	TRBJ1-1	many	CASPGNTEAFF	TGTGCCAGCCCCGGAAACACTGAAGCTTTCTTT
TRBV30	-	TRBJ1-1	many	CAWSRRGHGNTEAFF	TGTGCCTGGAGCCGAAGAGGACACGGGAACACTGAAGCTTTCTTT
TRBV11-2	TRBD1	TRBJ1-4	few	CASSPRAQGGEKLFF	TGTGCCAGCAGCCCCCGGGCTCAGGGGGGTGAAAAACTGTTTTTT
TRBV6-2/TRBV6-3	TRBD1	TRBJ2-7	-	CASRRGQAAYEQYF	TGTGCCAGCAGACGGGGACAGGCCGCCTACGAGCAGTACTTC
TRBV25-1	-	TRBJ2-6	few	CASSEYGGRSGANVLTF	TGTGCCAGCAGTGAATACGGGGGCCGCTCTGGGGCCAACGTCCTGACTTTC
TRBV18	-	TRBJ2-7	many	CASSPGTGLQIF	TGTGCCAGCTCACCAGGGACCGGGCTCCAGATCTTC
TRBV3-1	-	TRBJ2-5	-	CASSQGNAGQETQYF	TGTGCCAGCAGCCAAGGCAACGCAGGCCAAGAGACCCAGTACTTC